One and the same sample provided the 11 T cell receptor beta chains below, sequenced in a study of T-cell reconstitution after alpha-beta-depleted transplantation in children. Molecular barcoding with unique molecular identifiers was used for the TCRbeta library. Each CDR3 protein is one row after TCRdb ran MiXCR on the PCR reads. The data contain approximately 500,000 distinct CDR3 sequences, roughly a tenth of them singletons. This sample comprised PBMCs, obtained before TCRalphabeta/CD19-depleted stem cell transplant. These TCRs come from a child aged 2 to 9 with inherited bone marrow failure, due to receive a stem cell transplant.

Many counts were recorded for this clonotype. The gene calls are TRBV2 and TRBJ1-2; possibly TRBD1 for D (5 bases). V shed 4 bases and J shed 5 bases, with 17 bases lying between them. CDR1 and CDR2 (germline): SNHLY, FYNNEI. This CDR3 comprises 15 residues. CDR3 loop: CASSASWGSGYGYTF. CDR3 sequence (DNA): TGTGCCAGCAGTGCTAGCTGGGGGTCAGGGTATGGCTACACCTTC.

This clonotype has ten or more counts. The CDR3 DNA is TGTGCCAGCAGCCCAGCAGGGTACACAGATACGCAGTATTTT. This sequence encodes CASSPAGYTDTQYF. This chain joins TRBV7-2 and TRBJ2-3, with D possibly TRBD1 on 5 matching bases. The V end lost 5 bases, the J end lost 2 bases, and 11 bases lay between the germline ends. The CDR3 loop spans 14 amino acids. The germline gives CDR1 SGHTA, CDR2 FQGNSA.

This clonotype was detected ten times or more. The chain has TRBV12-3 or TRBV12-4 and TRBJ1-5; D call uncertain. The CDR3 length is 12 residues. Trimming stripped 3 bases from V and 6 bases from J, with 6 bases between. The CDR3 spells CASSFETQPQHF. Written as DNA, the CDR3 is TGTGCCAGCAGTTTTGAGACTCAGCCCCAGCATTTT.

The sample holds many counts of this clonotype. The chain links TRBV12-3 or TRBV12-4 to TRBJ2-7; maybe TRBD2 (7 bases). This CDR3 has 12 amino acids. The V gene lost 6 bases and the J gene lost 7 bases, with 13 bases spanning the gap. The CDR3 nucleotides are TGTGCCAGCAGCCTCGGGGGGCTAGAGCAGTACTTC. Protein sequence: CASSLGGLEQYF.

This clonotype was seen many times. The chain joins TRBV4-3 to TRBJ1-2, with D hard to call. The CDR3 covers 15 residues. V lost 0 bases and J 0 bases, leaving 8 bases between the germline ends. Germline-derived CDR1 and CDR2 are LGHNA and YSLEER. CDR3 loop: CASSQDPGPNYGYTF. DNA of the CDR3: TGCGCCAGCAGCCAAGATCCAGGACCTAACTATGGCTACACCTTC.

This clonotype was detected ten times or more. This CDR3 is CASSFMRAGKNTEAFF. For the CDR3, the DNA is TGTGCCAGCAGTTTCATGAGGGCCGGGAAAAACACTGAAGCTTTCTTT. The chain uses TRBV28 and TRBJ1-1; no reliable D call. The CDR3 runs 16 residues. Per the germline V gene, CDR1 is MDHEN and CDR2 is SYDVKM. The V end was cut by 3 bases, the J end by 2 bases, with 16 bases between.

This clonotype has a count of ten or more. This chain links TRBV5-1 with TRBJ2-3; D possibly uses TRBD1 or TRBD2 (5 bases each). Trimming shortened V by 5 bases and J by 5 bases, and 15 bases separated the two germline ends. CDR3 size: 14 residues. Germline values: CDR1 SGHRS, CDR2 YFSETQ. Here the CDR3 DNA reads TGCGCCAGCAGTCCGGGACCCGGAGGAGATACGCAGTATTTT. It is translated as CASSPGPGGDTQYF.

About this clonotype itself: The junction departs from germline at one end; a sequencing error may be responsible. This sequence joins TRBV6-2 or TRBV6-3 and TRBJ2-2; the D gene is possibly TRBD1 (5 bases). CDR1 and CDR2 (germline): MNHEY, SVGEGT. The CDR3 runs to 16 residues. The CDR3 DNA reads TGTGCCAGCAGTTACTCTTCGGACATTAACAACGGGGAGCTGTTTTTT. It yields the protein CASSYSSDINNGELFF.

The chain joins TRBV2 to TRBJ2-6; TRBD1 agrees at 9 bases. The V gene's germline CDR1 is SNHLY and CDR2 FYNNEI. V was pared by 5 bases and J by 3 bases, with 8 bases of the junction left unmatched. CDR3 length equals 17 residues. The CDR3 sequence: CASSLDRGPGGANVLTF. The CDR3 bases are TGTGCCAGCAGTTTGGACAGGGGCCCCGGTGGGGCCAACGTCCTGACTTTC. Full variable domain (rest looked up from reference TRBV2 and TRBJ2-6): EPEVTQTPSHQVTQMGQEVILRCVPISNHLYFYWYRQILGQKVEFLVSFYNNEISEKSEIFDDQFSVERPDGSNFTLKIRSTKLEDSAMYFCASSLDRGPGGANVLTFGAGSRLTVL.

The table lists this clonotype with many counts. The V call is TRBV18, the J call TRBJ2-3; 9 bases are shared with TRBD2. The CDR3 contains 16 residues. V dropped 2 bases and J dropped 2; count of bases not matched to a gene: 5. Germline values: CDR1 KGHSH, CDR2 LQKENI. CDR3 DNA: TGTGCCAGCTCACCAGGACGACTAGCGGACACAGATACGCAGTATTTT. Encoded protein: CASSPGRLADTDTQYF.

Many counts were recorded for this clonotype. The chain links TRBV29-1 to TRBJ2-1; 9 bases map to TRBD2. Germline CDR1 and CDR2: SQVTM and ANQGSEA. The J segment lost 12 bases and the V segment lost 4 bases, leaving 4 bases of the junction unmatched. The CDR3 loop spans 11 amino acids. CDR3 residues: CSVAQTSGQFF. The CDR3, as DNA: TGCAGCGTTGCCCAGACTAGCGGGCAGTTCTTC.